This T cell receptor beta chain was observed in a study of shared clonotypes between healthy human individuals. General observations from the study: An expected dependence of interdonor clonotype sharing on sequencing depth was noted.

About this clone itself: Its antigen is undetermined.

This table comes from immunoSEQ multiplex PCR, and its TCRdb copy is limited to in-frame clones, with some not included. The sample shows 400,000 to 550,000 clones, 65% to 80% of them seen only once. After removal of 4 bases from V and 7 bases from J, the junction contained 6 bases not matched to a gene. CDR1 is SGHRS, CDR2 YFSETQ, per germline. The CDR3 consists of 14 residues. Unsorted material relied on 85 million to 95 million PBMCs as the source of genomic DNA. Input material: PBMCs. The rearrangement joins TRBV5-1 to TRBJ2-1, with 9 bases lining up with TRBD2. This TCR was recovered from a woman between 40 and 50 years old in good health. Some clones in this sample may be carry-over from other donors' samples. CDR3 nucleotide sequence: TGCGCCAGCAGCCGACTAGCGGAGGTTAATGAGCAGTTCTTC. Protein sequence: CASSRLAEVNEQFF.